The clone carrying this T cell receptor (beta chain) was detected only a few times. Its target is not known. The data stem from a study of beta chain features in type 1 diabetes. General study results and limits: The VDJ junctions of type 1 diabetes patients carried fewer insertions and more deletions. Resolution of whether HLA type affects TCRB rearrangement was not achieved here.

Of the isolated RNA, all was reverse transcribed, and so the sequenced material was expressed TCRB transcripts. Clones were read by immunoSEQ multiplex PCR, and TCRdb kept only the in-frame ones, dropping some. The table has approximately 200,000 clones, about 10% seen once; the top ten hold 0.03% to 0.04%. Sorting based on CD45RO/CCR7/CD25/CD127/CD95/CD27 separated CD4+ naive, central memory, regulatory and stem cell-like memory cells. Populations obtained by sorting all exceeded 95% purity. V lost 11 bases and J lost 3; bases outside the gene matches: 8. The CDR3 is 13 amino acids. Germline V gene lookup returns CDR1 SEHNR and CDR2 FQNEAQ (reference sequence).

J is TRBJ2-3 and V is TRBV7-9, with 7 bases aligning to TRBD1. The material sequenced was naive CD4+ T cells from blood. This TCR derives from a woman in her late teens or twenties in good health. This CDR3 is CAEGDRATDTQYF. The CDR3 DNA is TGTGCCGAAGGAGACAGGGCGACAGATACGCAGTATTTT.